What follows are 19 T cell receptor beta chains derived from one specimen sequenced in a study of OX40 agonist ivuxolimab in advanced cancers. Clones were sequenced by immunoSEQ multiplex PCR, and TCRdb holds only the in-frame ones, with some missing. The sample lists roughly 48,000 clones; roughly 91% were seen once. Sequences were derived from CD4+ or CD8+ T cells sorted from blood, sampled in a trial of the OX40 agonist ivuxolimab. These receptors were collected from an adult with an advanced solid tumor such as melanoma, head and neck, liver or kidney cancer.

This chain links TRBV27 with TRBJ2-7, with D possibly matching TRBD1 (6 bases). CDR1 and CDR2 from the germline V gene are MNHEY and SMNVEV (reference sequence). The length of the CDR3 is 14 residues. Trimming took off 3 bases at V and 2 bases at J, with 11 bases between the two ends. In DNA form, the CDR3 reads TGTGCCAGCAGTTTGGGCAGGGGACCCTACGAGCAGTACTTC. Translated, it gives CASSLGRGPYEQYF.

The J gene is TRBJ2-1, the V gene TRBV6-1; D uncertain. Per germline, CDR1 MNHNS and CDR2 SASEGT. V lost 8 bases, J lost 5 bases, and 7 bases lay in between. The CDR3 totals 11 residues. CDR3 nucleotide sequence: TGTGCCAGCGGAACGAACAATGAGCAGTTCTTC. Its protein is CASGTNNEQFF.

The gene calls are TRBV12-5 and TRBJ2-2; TRBD2 matches 11 bases. J was trimmed by 7 bases and V by 5 bases; bases with no gene match: 15. In germline, CDR1 is LGHNT, CDR2 FRNRAP. CDR3 length equals 18 residues. Here the CDR3 DNA reads TGTGCTAGTGGTCCCCAGCTGATAGCGGGGGGGCCCAACGGGGAGCTGTTTTTT. This gives the protein CASGPQLIAGGPNGELFF. Variable domain in full (rest from reference TRBV12-5 and TRBJ2-2): DARVTQTPRHKVTEMGQEVTMRCQPILGHNTVFWYRQTMMQGLELLAYFRNRAPLDDSGMPKDRFSAEMPDATLATLKIQPSEPRDSAVYFCASGPQLIAGGPNGELFFGEGSRLTVL.

This chain links TRBV6-4 with TRBJ1-1, with D possibly TRBD1 on 5 matching bases. The V end lost 4 bases, the J end lost 6 bases, and 12 bases lay between the germline ends. Looked up from germline, CDR1 is MRHNA and CDR2 is SNTAGT. This CDR3 region has 13 residues. The chain's CDR3 is CASSVLRGAEAFF. The CDR3 DNA reads TGTGCCAGCAGTGTTTTGCGAGGGGCTGAAGCTTTCTTT.

The rearrangement links TRBV19 to TRBJ2-3; 9 bases map to TRBD1. V was clipped by 1 base and J by 6 bases; unmatched bases: 2. The CDR3 loop spans 14 amino acids. From germline, CDR1 is LNHDA and CDR2 SQIVND (reference sequence). CDR3 sequence (DNA): TGTGCCAGTAGTATAGGGACAGGGGTCGATACGCAGTATTTT. Its translation: CASSIGTGVDTQYF.

The J gene is TRBJ2-3, the V gene TRBV28; D unresolved. The V end lost 3 bases, the J end lost 5 bases, and 9 bases lay between the germline ends. Looked up from germline, CDR1 is MDHEN and CDR2 is SYDVKM. The CDR3 is 13 amino acids. The CDR3 region is CASSFRLVDTQYF. In nucleotides, the CDR3 is TGTGCCAGCAGTTTTAGGCTGGTAGATACGCAGTATTTT.

The V and J genes are TRBV7-8 and TRBJ2-7; TRBD1 matches at 10 bases. Germline V CDR1 and CDR2: SGHVS, FQNEAQ. CDR3 length: 15 residues. Losses at the gene ends were 3 bases for V and 2 bases for J; bases not matched to a gene: 4. CDR3: CASSLDRGEPYEQYF. The CDR3 DNA follows: TGTGCCAGCAGCTTGGACAGGGGGGAACCCTACGAGCAGTACTTC.

V gene TRBV28 combines with J gene TRBJ1-5; 9 nucleotides align to TRBD1. Germline-derived CDR1 and CDR2 are MDHEN and SYDVKM. The CDR3 loop spans 18 amino acids. The ends lost 5 bases at V and 3 bases at J; junction bases unmatched: 14. The CDR3 coding sequence is TGTGCCAGCAGTCGAGGGGCGGGACAGGGAATTGACAATCAGCCCCAGCATTTT. Amino acids: CASSRGAGQGIDNQPQHF.

The chain carries TRBV27 and TRBJ2-7; 13 bases are a match to TRBD2. The CDR3 spans 16 residues. The V gene's germline CDR1 is MNHEY and CDR2 SMNVEV (reference sequence). Trimming cost V 5 bases and J 7 bases; bases outside gene matches: 11. As DNA, the CDR3 is TGTGCCAGCAGTCTGAAAACTAGCGGGGGGGTAAGGGAGCAGTACTTC. Protein product: CASSLKTSGGVREQYF.

The chain is built from TRBV2 and TRBJ2-5; D is possibly TRBD1 (5 bases). The DNA end lines up better with TRBJ2-7; the J call may be wrong. CDR1 SNHLY and CDR2 FYNNEI come from the germline V gene. The CDR3 spans 12 residues. CDR3 bases: TGTGCCAGCGTCAGGGAAGTCGACGAGCAGTACTTC. It codes for CASVREVDEQYF.

The chain employs TRBV5-4 and TRBJ2-7, with TRBD1 matching 7 bases. Looked up from germline, CDR1 is SGHNT and CDR2 is YYREEE (reference sequence). The trim removed 3 bases at V and 0 bases at J, leaving 0 bases unmatched. This CDR3 has 13 amino acids. CDR3 sequence: CASSYRGSYEQYF. The DNA of the CDR3 is TGTGCCAGCAGCTACAGGGGCTCCTACGAGCAGTACTTC.

The chain combines TRBV19 with TRBJ2-7, with unresolved D. Germline assignment: CDR1 LNHDA and CDR2 SQIVND (reference sequence). Trimming took 4 bases from V and 5 from J, leaving 6 bases between them. This CDR3 has 11 residues. The CDR3 region is CASSTGHEQYF. The CDR3 DNA reads TGTGCCAGTAGTACGGGCCACGAGCAGTACTTC.

The V and J genes are TRBV7-8 and TRBJ2-7; 7 bases are shared with TRBD1. The V and J ends lost 3 bases and 1 base, in that order; junction bases with no gene match: 3. CDR1 is SGHVS, CDR2 FQNEAQ, per germline. The CDR3 spans 14 residues. The CDR3 spells CASSLTGRSYEQYF. The CDR3, as DNA: TGTGCCAGCAGCTTGACAGGGCGATCCTACGAGCAGTACTTC.

The chain combines TRBV18 with TRBJ1-2; D might be TRBD1 (5 bases). Trimming removed 2 bases from V and 3 bases from J, with 10 bases in between. Germline CDR1 is KGHSH and CDR2 is LQKENI. This CDR3 is built from 14 residues. This chain's CDR3 is CASSPRGSHYGYTF. The CDR3, as DNA: TGTGCCAGCTCACCAAGGGGAAGTCACTATGGCTACACCTTC.

CDR3 sequence (DNA): TGTGCCAGCAGTTTAAGCGGGGGGCAGGGGTACGAGCAGTACTTC. Its translation: CASSLSGGQGYEQYF. This sequence joins TRBV27 and TRBJ2-7; 9 nucleotides line up with TRBD2. After removal of 2 bases from V and 4 bases from J, the junction contained 6 bases not matched to a gene. Germline CDR1 MNHEY, CDR2 SMNVEV (reference sequence). The CDR3 has 15 residues.

The chain employs TRBV10-2 and TRBJ2-1; weak D call: TRBD2 (6 bases). The germline V gene encodes CDR1 WSHSY and CDR2 SAAADI. Trimming pared 0 bases from V and 7 bases from J, leaving 19 bases between. This CDR3 spans 17 amino acids. In DNA, the CDR3 is TGCGCCAGCAGTGAGTCCCCCGCGGGGTTTAAATCTAATGAGCAGTTCTTC. Translated: CASSESPAGFKSNEQFF.

The gene calls are TRBV19 and TRBJ2-1; 7 bases map to TRBD1. The CDR3 loop spans 12 amino acids. Germline V gene sequence: CDR1 LNHDA, CDR2 SQIVND (reference sequence). The V segment lost 3 bases and the J segment 9 bases; nucleotides outside the gene matches: 2. The CDR3 sequence: CASSMTGIEQFF. The CDR3 DNA reads as TGTGCCAGTAGTATGACAGGGATTGAGCAGTTCTTC.

The J gene is TRBJ2-1, the V gene TRBV6-5; 7 bases are shared with TRBD2. The CDR3 has 12 amino acids. Trimming at V came to 4 bases and at J to 6 bases, leaving 0 bases not matched to a gene. The germline CDR1 and CDR2 sequences are MNHEY and SVGAGI. The CDR3 here is CASSWGGNEQFF. DNA for the CDR3: TGTGCCAGCAGTTGGGGGGGCAATGAGCAGTTCTTC.

The CDR3 region is CASRPGTPNYGYTF. In DNA form, the CDR3 reads TGTGCCAGCAGACCCGGGACACCTAACTATGGCTACACCTTC. The rearrangement uses TRBV27 and TRBJ1-2; D may be TRBD1 (6 bases). The CDR3 is 14 amino acids. V was trimmed by 6 bases and J by 0 bases, leaving 11 bases between them. The germline V gene encodes CDR1 MNHEY and CDR2 SMNVEV (reference sequence).